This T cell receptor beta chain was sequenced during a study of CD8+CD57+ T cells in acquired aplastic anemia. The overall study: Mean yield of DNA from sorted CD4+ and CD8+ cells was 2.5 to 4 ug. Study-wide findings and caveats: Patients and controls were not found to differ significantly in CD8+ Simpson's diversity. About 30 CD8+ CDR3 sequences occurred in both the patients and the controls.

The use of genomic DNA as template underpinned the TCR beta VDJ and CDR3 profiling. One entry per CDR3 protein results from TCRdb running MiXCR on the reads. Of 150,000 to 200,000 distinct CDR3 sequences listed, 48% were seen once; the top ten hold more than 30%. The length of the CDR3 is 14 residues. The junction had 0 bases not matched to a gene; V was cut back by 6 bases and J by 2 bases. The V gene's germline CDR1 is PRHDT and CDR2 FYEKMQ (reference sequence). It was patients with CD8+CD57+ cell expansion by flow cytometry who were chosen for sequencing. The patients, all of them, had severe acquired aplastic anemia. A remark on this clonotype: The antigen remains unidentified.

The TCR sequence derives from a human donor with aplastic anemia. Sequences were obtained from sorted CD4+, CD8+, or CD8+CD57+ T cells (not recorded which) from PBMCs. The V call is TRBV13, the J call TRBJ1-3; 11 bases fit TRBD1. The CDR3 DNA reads TGTGCCAGCAGGGACAGGGGGCCTGGAAACACCATATATTTT. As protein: CASRDRGPGNTIYF.